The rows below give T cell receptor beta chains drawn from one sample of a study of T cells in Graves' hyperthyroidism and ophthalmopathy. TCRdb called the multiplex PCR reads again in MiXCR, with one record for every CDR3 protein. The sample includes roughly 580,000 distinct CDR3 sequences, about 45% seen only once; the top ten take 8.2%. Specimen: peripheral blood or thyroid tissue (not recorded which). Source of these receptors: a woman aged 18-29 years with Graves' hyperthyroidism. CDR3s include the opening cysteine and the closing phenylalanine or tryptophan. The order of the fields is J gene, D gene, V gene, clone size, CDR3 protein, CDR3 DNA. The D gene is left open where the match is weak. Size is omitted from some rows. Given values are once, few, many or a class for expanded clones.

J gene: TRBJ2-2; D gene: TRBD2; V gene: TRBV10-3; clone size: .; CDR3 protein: CAISGGPAGGPDGELFF; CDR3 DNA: TGTGCCATCAGTGGGGGACCAGCGGGAGGGCCGGACGGGGAGCTGTTTTTT
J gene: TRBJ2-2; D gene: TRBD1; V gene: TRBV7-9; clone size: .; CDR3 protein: CASSWQGRGPGELFF; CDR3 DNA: TGTGCCAGCAGCTGGCAAGGCAGGGGGCCCGGGGAGCTGTTTTTT
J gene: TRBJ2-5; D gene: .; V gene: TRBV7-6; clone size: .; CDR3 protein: CASSLELAGTIQETQYF; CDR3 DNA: TGTGCCAGCAGCTTAGAACTGGCAGGGACGATACAAGAGACCCAGTACTTC
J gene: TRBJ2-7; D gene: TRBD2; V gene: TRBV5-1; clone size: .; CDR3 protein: CASSQERGLWIYEQYF; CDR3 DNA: TGCGCCAGCAGCCAAGAGCGGGGACTATGGATCTACGAGCAGTACTTC
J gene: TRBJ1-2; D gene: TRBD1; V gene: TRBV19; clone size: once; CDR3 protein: CASSGQGINYGYTF; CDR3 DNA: TGTGCCAGTTCCGGACAGGGGATAAACTATGGCTACACCTTC
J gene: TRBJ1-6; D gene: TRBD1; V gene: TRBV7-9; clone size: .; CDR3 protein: CASSREGQGTSPLHF; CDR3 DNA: TGCGCCAGCAGCCGAGAGGGACAGGGGACTTCACCCCTCCACTTT
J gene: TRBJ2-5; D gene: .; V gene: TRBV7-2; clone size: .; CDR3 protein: CASRPGVGPQETQYF; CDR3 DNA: TGTGCCAGCAGACCGGGGGTGGGCCCACAAGAGACCCAGTACTTC
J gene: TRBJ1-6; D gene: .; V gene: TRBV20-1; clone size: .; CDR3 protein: CSARDPLGRGRTYNSPLHF; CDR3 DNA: TGCAGTGCTAGAGATCCTTTGGGGCGGGGACGGACCTATAATTCACCCCTCCACTTT
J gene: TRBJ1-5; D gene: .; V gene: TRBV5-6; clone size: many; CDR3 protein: CASSLRGKPQHF; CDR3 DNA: TGTGCCAGCAGCTTGCGGGGGAAGCCCCAGCATTTT
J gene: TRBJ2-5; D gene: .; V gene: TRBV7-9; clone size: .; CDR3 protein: CASSKPGGDQPQYF; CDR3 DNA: TGTGCCAGCAGCAAGCCCGGGGGTGATCAGCCCCAGTACTTC
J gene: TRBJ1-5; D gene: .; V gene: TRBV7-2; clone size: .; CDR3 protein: CASSFSGDSNQPQHF; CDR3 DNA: TGTGCCAGCAGCTTTTCAGGGGATAGCAATCAGCCCCAGCATTTT
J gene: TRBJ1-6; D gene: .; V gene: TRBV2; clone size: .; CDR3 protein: CASSIRDHNSPLHF; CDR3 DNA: TGTGCCAGCAGCATCCGGGATCATAATTCACCCCTCCACTTT
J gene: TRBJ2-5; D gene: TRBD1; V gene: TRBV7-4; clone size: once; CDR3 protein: CASSQGLTGEQPQYF; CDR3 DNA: TGCGCCAGCAGCCAAGGTCTGACAGGGGAACAGCCCCAGTACTTC
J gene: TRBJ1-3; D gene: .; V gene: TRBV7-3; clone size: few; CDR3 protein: CASSWTANSGNTIYF; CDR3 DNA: TGTGCCAGCAGCTGGACAGCGAACTCTGGAAACACCATATATTTT
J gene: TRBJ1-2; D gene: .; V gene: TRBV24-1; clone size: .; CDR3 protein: CATSVRDTTNYGYTF; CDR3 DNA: TGTGCCACCAGCGTGCGGGACACCACTAACTATGGCTACACCTTC
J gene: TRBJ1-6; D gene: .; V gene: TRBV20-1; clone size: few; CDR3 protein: CSAKRQNNSPLHF; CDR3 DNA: TGCAGTGCTAAAAGACAGAATAATTCACCCCTCCACTTT
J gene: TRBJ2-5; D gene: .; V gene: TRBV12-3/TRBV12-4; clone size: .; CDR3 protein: CASSPQFAIGGETQYF; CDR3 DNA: TGTGCCAGCAGCCCCCAGTTTGCCATAGGAGGGGAGACCCAGTACTTC
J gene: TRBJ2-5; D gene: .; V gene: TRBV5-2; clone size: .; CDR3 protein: CASTPSTGGNRETQYF; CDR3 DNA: TGTGCCAGCACCCCCTCCACAGGTGGTAACCGAGAGACCCAGTACTTC
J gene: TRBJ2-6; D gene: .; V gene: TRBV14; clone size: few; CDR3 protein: CASSQVEANVLTF; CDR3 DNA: TGTGCCAGCAGCCAAGTCGAGGCCAACGTCCTGACTTTC
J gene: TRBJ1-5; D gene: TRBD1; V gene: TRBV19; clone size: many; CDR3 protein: CASTTGGQPQHF; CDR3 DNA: TGTGCCAGTACTACAGGGGGTCAGCCCCAGCATTTT
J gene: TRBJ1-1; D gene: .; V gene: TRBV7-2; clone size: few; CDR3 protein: CASSSPRSTEAFF; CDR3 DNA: TGTGCCAGCAGTTCGCCGCGGAGCACTGAAGCTTTCTTT
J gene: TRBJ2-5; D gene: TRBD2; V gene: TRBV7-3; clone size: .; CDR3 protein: CASSSISGGETQYF; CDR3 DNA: TGTGCCAGCAGCTCCATCTCGGGAGGGGAGACCCAGTACTTC
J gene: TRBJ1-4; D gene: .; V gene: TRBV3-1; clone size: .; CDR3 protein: CASSLGRIEKLSF; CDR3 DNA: TGTGCCAGCAGCCTGGGACGGATTGAAAAACTGTCTTTT
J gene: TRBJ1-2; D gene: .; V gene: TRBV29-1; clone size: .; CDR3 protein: CSVESGSGYGYTF; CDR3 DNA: TGCAGCGTTGAAAGCGGGTCGGGGTATGGCTACACCTTC
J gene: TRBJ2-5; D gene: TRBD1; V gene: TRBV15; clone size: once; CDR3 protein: CATSRAGTGGETQYF; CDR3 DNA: TGTGCCACCAGCAGAGCCGGGACAGGGGGAGAGACCCAGTACTTC
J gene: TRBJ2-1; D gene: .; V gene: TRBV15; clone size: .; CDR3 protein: CATSTMTVSNEQFF; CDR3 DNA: TGTGCCACCAGCACCATGACTGTATCCAATGAGCAGTTCTTC
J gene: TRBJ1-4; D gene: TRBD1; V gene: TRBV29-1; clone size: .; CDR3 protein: CSFGQGGDEKLFF; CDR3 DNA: TGCAGTTTCGGACAGGGCGGCGATGAAAAACTGTTTTTT
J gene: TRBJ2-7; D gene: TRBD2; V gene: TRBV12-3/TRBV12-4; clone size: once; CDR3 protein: CASSALGLAGDEQYF; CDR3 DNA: TGTGCCAGCAGCGCCCTGGGACTAGCGGGAGACGAGCAGTACTTC
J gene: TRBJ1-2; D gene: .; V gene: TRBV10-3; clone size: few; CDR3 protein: CASSEGMGSYGYTF; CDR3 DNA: TGTGCCAGCAGTGAGGGAATGGGGAGCTATGGCTACACCTTC
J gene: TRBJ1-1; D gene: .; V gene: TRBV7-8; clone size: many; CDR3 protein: CASSLARGGEAFF; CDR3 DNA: TGTGCCAGCAGCTTAGCAAGGGGAGGTGAAGCTTTCTTT
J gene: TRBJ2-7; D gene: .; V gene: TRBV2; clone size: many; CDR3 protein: CASNVRTYEQYF; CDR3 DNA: TGTGCCAGCAATGTACGAACCTACGAGCAGTACTTC
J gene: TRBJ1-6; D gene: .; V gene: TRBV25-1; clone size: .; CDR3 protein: CASVRTVDNSPLHF; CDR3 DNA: TGTGCCAGCGTGCGGACAGTTGATAATTCACCCCTCCACTTT
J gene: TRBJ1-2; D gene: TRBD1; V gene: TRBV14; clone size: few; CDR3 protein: CASSWTGQLEYGYTF; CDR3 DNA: TGTGCCAGCAGCTGGACGGGACAGCTCGAATATGGCTACACCTTC
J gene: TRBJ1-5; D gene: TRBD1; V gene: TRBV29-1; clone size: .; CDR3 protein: CSARQGGRGEPQHF; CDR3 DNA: TGCAGCGCTAGACAGGGGGGGCGCGGTGAACCCCAGCATTTT
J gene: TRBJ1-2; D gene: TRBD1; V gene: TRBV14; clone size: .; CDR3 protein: CASYQGGADGYTF; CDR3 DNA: TGTGCCAGCTACCAAGGGGGCGCCGATGGCTACACCTTC
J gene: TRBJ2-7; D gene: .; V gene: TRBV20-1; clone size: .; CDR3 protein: CSAGPPAYEQYF; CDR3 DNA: TGCAGTGCTGGACCGCCGGCCTACGAGCAGTACTTC
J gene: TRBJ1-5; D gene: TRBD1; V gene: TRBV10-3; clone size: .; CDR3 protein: CAITEGAGKTQHF; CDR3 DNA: TGTGCCATCACGGAGGGGGCGGGCAAGACCCAGCATTTT
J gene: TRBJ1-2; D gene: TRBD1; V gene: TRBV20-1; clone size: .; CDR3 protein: CSARQSRDRGRSPRSYGYTF; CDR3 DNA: TGCAGTGCCCGACAAAGCCGGGACAGGGGACGCTCGCCAAGAAGCTATGGCTACACCTTC
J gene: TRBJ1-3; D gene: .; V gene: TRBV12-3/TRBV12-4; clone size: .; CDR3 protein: CASSFGGFYSGNTIYF; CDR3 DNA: TGTGCCAGCAGTTTTGGGGGCTTCTACTCTGGAAACACCATATATTTT
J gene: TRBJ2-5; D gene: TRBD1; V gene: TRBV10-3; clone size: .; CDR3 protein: CAIGDRGSETQYF; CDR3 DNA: TGTGCCATCGGGGACAGGGGTAGTGAGACCCAGTACTTC
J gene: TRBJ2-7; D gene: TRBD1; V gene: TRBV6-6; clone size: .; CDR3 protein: CASKGTGTGEQYF; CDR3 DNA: TGTGCCAGCAAGGGGACAGGGACGGGCGAGCAGTACTTC
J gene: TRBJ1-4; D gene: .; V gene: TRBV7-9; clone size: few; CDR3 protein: CASSQAVLSKKLFF; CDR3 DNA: TGTGCCAGCAGCCAAGCCGTGTTATCCAAAAAACTGTTTTTT
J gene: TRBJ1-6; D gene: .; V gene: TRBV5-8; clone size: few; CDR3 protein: CASKGTGRNSPLHF; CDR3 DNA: TGTGCCAGCAAAGGGACGGGCCGTAATTCACCCCTCCACTTT
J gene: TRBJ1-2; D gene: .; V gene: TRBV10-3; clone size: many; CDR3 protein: CAISVAADARPTF; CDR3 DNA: TGTGCCATCAGTGTTGCGGCAGACGCCAGGCCCACCTTC
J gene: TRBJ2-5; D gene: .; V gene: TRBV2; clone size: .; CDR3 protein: CASSDFWPGRETQYF; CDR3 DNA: TGTGCCAGCAGTGATTTTTGGCCAGGGCGGGAGACCCAGTACTTC
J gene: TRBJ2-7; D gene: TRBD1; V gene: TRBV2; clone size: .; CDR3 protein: CASSLRQGNYEQYF; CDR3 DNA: TGTGCCAGCAGTTTAAGACAGGGTAACTACGAGCAGTACTTC
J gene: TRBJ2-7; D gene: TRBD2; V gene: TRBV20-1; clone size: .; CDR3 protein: CSARDWTGGRADEQYF; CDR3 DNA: TGCAGTGCTAGAGATTGGACAGGCGGGAGGGCCGACGAGCAGTACTTC
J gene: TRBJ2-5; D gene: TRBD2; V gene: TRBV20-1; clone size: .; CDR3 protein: CSARKTSGDQETQYF; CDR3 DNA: TGCAGTGCTCGGAAAACTAGCGGGGACCAAGAGACCCAGTACTTC
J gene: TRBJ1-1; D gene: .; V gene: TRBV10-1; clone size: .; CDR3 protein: CASRTGPLNTEAFF; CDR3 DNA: TGCGCCAGCAGGACGGGACCCTTGAACACTGAAGCTTTCTTT
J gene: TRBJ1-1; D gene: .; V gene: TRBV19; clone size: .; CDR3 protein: CASSPDLYGSAEAFF; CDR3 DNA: TGTGCCAGCAGCCCGGACCTATACGGATCCGCTGAAGCTTTCTTT
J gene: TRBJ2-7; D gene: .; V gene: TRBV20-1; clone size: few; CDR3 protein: CSALDHHPYEQYF; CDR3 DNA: TGCAGTGCACTGGACCATCACCCCTACGAGCAGTACTTC
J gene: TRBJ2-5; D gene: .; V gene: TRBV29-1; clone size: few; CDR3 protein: CSVDSGAGETQYF; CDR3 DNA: TGCAGCGTTGACTCCGGGGCCGGAGAGACCCAGTACTTC
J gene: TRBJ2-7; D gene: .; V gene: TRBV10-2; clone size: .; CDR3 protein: CASSDGWSYEQYF; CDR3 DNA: TGCGCCAGCAGTGACGGGTGGTCCTACGAGCAGTACTTC
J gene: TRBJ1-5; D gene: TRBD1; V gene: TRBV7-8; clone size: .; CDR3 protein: CASSRDRGYQPQHF; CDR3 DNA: TGTGCCAGCAGCCGGGACAGGGGATATCAGCCCCAGCATTTT
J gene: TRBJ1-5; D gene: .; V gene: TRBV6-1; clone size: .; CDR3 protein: CASRRVGRPTQHF; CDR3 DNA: TGTGCCAGCAGAAGGGTCGGACGCCCTACTCAGCATTTT
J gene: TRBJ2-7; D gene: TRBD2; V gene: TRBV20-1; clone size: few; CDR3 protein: CSALAGPYEQYF; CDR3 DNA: TGCAGTGCCTTAGCGGGGCCCTACGAGCAGTACTTC
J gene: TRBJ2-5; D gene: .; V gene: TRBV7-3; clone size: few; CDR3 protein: CASSLSSRQETQYF; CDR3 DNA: TGTGCCAGCAGCTTAAGTTCTCGGCAAGAGACCCAGTACTTC
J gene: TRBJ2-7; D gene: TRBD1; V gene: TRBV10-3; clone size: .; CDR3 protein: CAISDTGAYEQYF; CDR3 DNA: TGTGCCATCAGCGACACAGGGGCGTACGAGCAGTACTTC
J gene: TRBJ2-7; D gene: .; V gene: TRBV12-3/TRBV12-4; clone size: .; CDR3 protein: CASSDTETSYEQYF; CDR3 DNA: TGTGCCAGCAGTGACACGGAAACGTCCTACGAGCAGTACTTC
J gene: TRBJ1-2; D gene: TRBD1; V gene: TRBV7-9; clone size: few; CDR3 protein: CASSFPGQRGSYGYTF; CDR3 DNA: TGTGCCAGCAGCTTTCCGGGACAGAGGGGATCCTATGGCTACACCTTC